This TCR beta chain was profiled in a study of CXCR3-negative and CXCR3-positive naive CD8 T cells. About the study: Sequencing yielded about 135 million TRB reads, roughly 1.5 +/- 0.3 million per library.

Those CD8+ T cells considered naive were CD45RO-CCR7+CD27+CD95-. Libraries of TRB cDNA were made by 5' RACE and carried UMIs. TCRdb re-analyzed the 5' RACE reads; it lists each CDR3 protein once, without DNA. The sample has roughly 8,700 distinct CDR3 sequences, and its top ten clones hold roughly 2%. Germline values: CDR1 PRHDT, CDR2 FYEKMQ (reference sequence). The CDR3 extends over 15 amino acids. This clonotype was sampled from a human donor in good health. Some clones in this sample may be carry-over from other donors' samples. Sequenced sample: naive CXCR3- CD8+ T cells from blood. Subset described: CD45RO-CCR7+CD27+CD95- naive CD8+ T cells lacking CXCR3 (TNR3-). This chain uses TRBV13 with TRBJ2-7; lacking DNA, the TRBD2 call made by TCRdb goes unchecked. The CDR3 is CASSLVAGGPHEQYF.